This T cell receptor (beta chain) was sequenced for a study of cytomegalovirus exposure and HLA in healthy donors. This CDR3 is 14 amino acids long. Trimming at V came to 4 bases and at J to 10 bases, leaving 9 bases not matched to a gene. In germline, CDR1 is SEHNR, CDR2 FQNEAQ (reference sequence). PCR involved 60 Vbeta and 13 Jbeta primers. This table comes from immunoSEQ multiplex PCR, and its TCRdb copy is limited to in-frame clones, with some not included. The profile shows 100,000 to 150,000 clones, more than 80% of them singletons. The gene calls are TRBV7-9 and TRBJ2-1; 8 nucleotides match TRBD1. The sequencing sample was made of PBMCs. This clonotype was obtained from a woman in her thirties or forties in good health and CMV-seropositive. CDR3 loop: CASSSRTGPREQFF. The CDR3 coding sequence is TGTGCCAGCAGCTCGCGGACAGGGCCGCGAGAGCAGTTCTTC.